This record looks at one T cell receptor (beta chain) sequence and its context. Its antigen specificity is not known. The sample holds no much larger clone one base away, and base qualities are not on file. V loses 10 bases, J loses 3 bases, and the germline ends lie 15 bases apart. The CDR3 spans 13 residues, from the cysteine through the phenylalanine. The read is trimmed to its CDR3 DNA, 39 bases read in frame from base 1. The germline V gene supplies CDR1 ENHRY and CDR2 SYGVKD. The time point label of this sample denotes: about 28 days (+/-7) after the second vaccine dose. AZD1222 recipients given second doses at about 4 weeks or at about 12 weeks were pooled, since spike-specific TCR depth and breadth were not found to differ between the two schedules. Samples from vaccinated people were obtained from the UK trials COV001 and COV002, which included a single-blind randomized controlled phase 2/3 trial of AZD1222 (ChAdOx1 nCoV-19) in healthy adults. For TCRbeta chain sequencing, PBMC samples from trial participants were taken at day 0 and at day 28 after the second dose.

The data derive from a study of T cell responses to AZD1222 COVID-19 vaccine (dated by TCRdb to 2020 to 2022). About the full investigation: TCR sequencing was performed for fewer than 250 trial participants, of whom approximately 200 were given two doses of AZD1222 and around 25 were given two doses of MenACWY control vaccine. Enrollment into the trials was organized by age into subgroups of 18-55, 56-69 and 70-plus years, and those subgroups contained approximately 150, 30 and 60 TCR-sequenced participants, respectively.

Points the paper makes about the study in general: The whole spike protein was spanned by vaccine-associated CD4 TCRs, and dominant responses were seen in regions 160-218 and 743-854. Participants were mostly white British, with more females than males. The authors suggested clonal diversity may have been underestimated. Because no samples from the day 14 peak response were available, repertoires could be characterized only after the peak T cell response. After two AZD1222 doses, spike-specific TCR breadth and depth were significantly higher than at day 0 and than in MenACWY recipients. In the small 56-69-year group, the increase in depth fell short of significance, most likely because of low power. Epitopes outside the regions mutated in the B.1.351 and B.1.1.7 variants were reportedly recognized by nearly half of the unique spike-specific TCRs. Conclusions about previously exposed vaccinees were limited because only 6 or 7 AZD1222 recipients were SARS-CoV-2 seropositive at baseline.

The CDR3 regions of human TCRbeta chains were subjected to immunosequencing. As for how the authors treated the data: TCRs in the repertoires were matched against a reference library of SARS-CoV-2-specific TCRs that had been generated with the MIRA antigen-specificity platform. Breadth was defined as the fraction of unique TCRs that were SARS-CoV-2-associated, and depth was defined as the fraction of total T cells that were SARS-CoV-2-associated. Using the MIRA data, each spike-specific TCR was mapped to the spike region that the TCR reacts to and placed in a CD4 or CD8 class. Log10-transformed breadth and depth values were compared by one-way ANOVA with Sidak's multiple comparisons tests. Entries here come from immuneACCESS through TCRdb and include only in-frame sequences with V and J called. Some clones fail to appear in such tables; in the studies checked, an unresolved V gene covers under half of the shortfall, and the cause of the remainder is unknown. For V, J and clone size, that table is used; D and trimming come from the DNA. In this sample the table shows 90,000 to 150,000 clones, 75% to 90% of which occur a single time. 2% to 3% of the sample comes from the top ten.

This receptor was taken from an adult who received the AZD1222 COVID-19 vaccine. Recombination joined TRBV10-3 with TRBJ2-5; the D segment might be TRBD1 or TRBD2, since each matches 6 bases. The input for sequencing was peripheral blood, taken 28 days after the second AZD1222 dose. The CDR3 region has the sequence CASALGGEETQYF. The bases are TGTGCCAGCGCCCTCGGGGGCGAAGAGACCCAGTACTTC.